The 8 T cell receptor beta chains given below trace back to one sample, sequenced in a study of blood T cell repertoires in COVID-19. Produced via immunoSEQ multiplex PCR; TCRdb's table is partial and in-frame only. The sample has about 68,000 clones; over 70% are singletons. The sequencing input was peripheral blood. These TCRs come from a human donor in a cohort sampled during active COVID-19.

The CDR3 bases are TGTGCCAGCAGCGAGGGAATCGACGAAAAACTGTTTTTT. It yields the protein CASSEGIDEKLFF. The rearrangement joins TRBV28 to TRBJ1-4; D remains unclear. Germline loops: CDR1 MDHEN, CDR2 SYDVKM. This CDR3 spans 13 amino acids. Trimming left V 6 bases short and J 8 bases short, with 13 bases between.

The rearrangement links TRBV30 to TRBJ1-4, with TRBD1 identical over 10 bases. There are 13 residues in the CDR3. Germline CDR1 reads GTSNPN; CDR2 reads SVGIG (reference sequence). The ends lost 5 bases at V and 8 bases at J; junction bases unmatched: 5. The CDR3 loop reads CAWRDRGQEKLFF. The CDR3 bases are TGTGCCTGGCGGGACAGGGGACAGGAAAAACTGTTTTTT.

The V call is TRBV3-1 (or the pseudogene TRBV3-2), the J call TRBJ2-2; D remains unclear. Looked up from germline, CDR1 is LGHDT and CDR2 is YNNKEL (reference sequence). The ends were cut back, 6 bases at V and 0 bases at J, with 8 bases in the middle. This CDR3 is built from 14 residues. CDR3 in amino acids: CASRPTANTGELFF. CDR3 bases: TGTGCCAGCAGACCTACAGCGAACACCGGGGAGCTGTTTTTT.

The V call is TRBV15, the J call TRBJ2-2, with TRBD1 matching 9 bases. Trimming cost V 0 bases and J 6 bases; bases outside gene matches: 2. The CDR3 is 15 amino acids. Germline values: CDR1 LNHNV, CDR2 YYDKDF (reference sequence). In DNA, the CDR3 is TGTGCCACCAGCAGAGAAAGGACAGGGGCCGGGGAGCTGTTTTTT. Amino acids: CATSRERTGAGELFF. The full variable domain, completed using reference TRBV15 and TRBJ2-2, is DAMVIQNPRYQVTQFGKPVTLSCSQTLNHNVMYWYQQKSSQAPKLLFHYYDKDFNNEADTPDNFQSRRPNTSFCFLDIRSPGLGDTAMYLCATSRERTGAGELFFGEGSRLTVL.

The table lists this clone with a few counts. The chain combines TRBV19 with TRBJ1-5, with D uncertain. V lost 3 bases to trimming and J lost 6 bases, with 9 bases between them. This CDR3 is 13 amino acids long. The germline V gene encodes CDR1 LNHDA and CDR2 SQIVND (reference sequence). The CDR3 nucleotides are TGTGCCAGTAGTATCCAATCGGGTCAGCCCCAGCATTTT. Translation gives CASSIQSGQPQHF.

The V call is TRBV6-6, the J call TRBJ1-4, with no clear D. Looked up from germline, CDR1 is MNHNY and CDR2 is SVGAGI (reference sequence). Trimming stripped 8 bases from V and 8 bases from J, with 15 bases between. CDR3 size: 13 residues. The CDR3 sequence: CASLRTPGEKLFF. As DNA, the CDR3 is TGTGCCAGCTTGAGGACCCCGGGGGAAAAACTGTTTTTT.

The CDR3 is CASSFQITNYGYTF. The CDR3 bases are TGTGCCAGCAGCTTTCAGATAACTAACTATGGCTACACCTTC. This chain uses TRBV5-5 with TRBJ1-2; no reliable D call. The V gene lost 2 bases and the J gene lost 0 bases, with 8 bases spanning the gap. The germline V gene encodes CDR1 SGHKS and CDR2 YYEKEE (reference sequence). The CDR3 totals 14 residues.

The genes are TRBV7-9 and TRBJ1-2; D uncertain. The CDR3 is made up of 12 amino acids. Trimming took 7 bases from V and 6 from J, leaving 12 bases between them. Germline V gives CDR1 SEHNR, CDR2 FQNEAQ (reference sequence). The CDR3 DNA reads as TGTGCCAGCACCCGAGTCGGGGATGGCTACACCTTC. This encodes CASTRVGDGYTF. Variable domain in full (rest from reference TRBV7-9 and TRBJ1-2): DTGVSQNPRHKITKRGQNVTFRCDPISEHNRLYWYRQTLGQGPEFLTYFQNEAQLEKSRLLSDRFSAERPKGSFSTLEIQRTEQGDSAMYLCASTRVGDGYTFGSGTRLTVV.